This T cell receptor beta chain was sequenced for a study of blood T cell repertoires in COVID-19. Study details: T cells, B-cell-depleted T cells, or PBMCs supplied cDNA or gDNA.

Germline V lookup: CDR1 SGHRS, CDR2 YFSETQ. This CDR3 spans 16 amino acids. The trim removed 0 bases at V and 0 bases at J, leaving 0 bases unmatched. In the original analysis: Amplifying reference gene primers gave estimates of nucleated cell counts. Profiled with immunoSEQ multiplex PCR; TCRdb holds only in-frame clones, not every one. Clonal size and the V and J genes are those of that table, whereas D and trimming came from the DNA. This sample has some 160,000 clones; more than 75% occur once, and the top ten carry roughly 2.3%. The sequenced material came from peripheral blood. V usage is TRBV5-1 and J usage is TRBJ2-7; 13 nucleotides line up with TRBD2. The TCR was taken from a man aged 18 to 29 with acute or convalescent COVID-19. The CDR3 DNA sequence: TGCGCCAGCAGCTTGGGGACTAGCGGGAGCTCCTACGAGCAGTACTTC. It encodes CASSLGTSGSSYEQYF.